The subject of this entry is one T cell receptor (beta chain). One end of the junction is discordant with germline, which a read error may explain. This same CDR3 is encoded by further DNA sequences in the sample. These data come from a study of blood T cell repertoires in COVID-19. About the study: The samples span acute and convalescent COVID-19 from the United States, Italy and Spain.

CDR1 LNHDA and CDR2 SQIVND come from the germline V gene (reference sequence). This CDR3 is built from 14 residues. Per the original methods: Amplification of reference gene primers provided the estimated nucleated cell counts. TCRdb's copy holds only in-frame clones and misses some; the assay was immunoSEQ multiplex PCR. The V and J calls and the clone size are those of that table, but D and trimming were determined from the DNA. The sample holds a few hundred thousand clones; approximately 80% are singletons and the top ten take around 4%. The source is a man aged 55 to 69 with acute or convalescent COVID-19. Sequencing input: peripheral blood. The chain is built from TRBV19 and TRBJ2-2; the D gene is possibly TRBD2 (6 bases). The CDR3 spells CASTRGTNTGELFF. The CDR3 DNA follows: TGTGCCAGTACTCGGGGGACGAATACCGGGGAGCTGTTTTTT.